The present TCR beta chain was sequenced within a study of T cell responses to AZD1222 COVID-19 vaccine. V lost 5 bases and J lost 4; bases outside the gene matches: 11. The CDR3 has 15 amino acids. Germline CDR1 MNHEY, CDR2 SMNVEV (reference sequence). Study-level findings and limits: The donor cohort was predominantly white British with a female majority, and clonal diversity may have been underestimated.

Repertoires were generated with immunoSEQ multiplex PCR, while TCRdb's copy carries only in-frame clones and drops some. The top ten clones hold 2.5% to 3.5% of a sample with some 150,000 clones, 80% to 95% of them seen once. A remark on this clone: Its cognate antigen is unknown.

This TCR was sampled from an adult who received the AZD1222 COVID-19 vaccine. The rearrangement joins TRBV27 to TRBJ2-7, with TRBD2 matching over 7 bases. The sample consisted of peripheral blood, taken 28 days after the second AZD1222 dose. CDR3 sequence: CASSDWGEGVYEQYF. The CDR3 coding sequence is TGTGCCAGCAGTGATTGGGGGGAGGGCGTGTACGAGCAGTACTTC.